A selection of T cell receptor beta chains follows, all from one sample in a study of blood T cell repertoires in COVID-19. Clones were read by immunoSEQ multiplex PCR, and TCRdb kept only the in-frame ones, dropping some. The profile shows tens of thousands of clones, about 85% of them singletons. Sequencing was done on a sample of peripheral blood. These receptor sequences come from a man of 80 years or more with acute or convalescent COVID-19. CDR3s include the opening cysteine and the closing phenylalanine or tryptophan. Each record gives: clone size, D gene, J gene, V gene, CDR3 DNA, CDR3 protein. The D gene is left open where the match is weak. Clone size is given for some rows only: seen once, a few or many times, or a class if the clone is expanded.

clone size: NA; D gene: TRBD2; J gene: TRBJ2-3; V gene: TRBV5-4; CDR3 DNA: TGTGCCAGCAGCTTGTGGGGTAGCGGGAGTAGGTCCCCAGATACGCAGTATTTT; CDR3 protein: CASSLWGSGSRSPDTQYF
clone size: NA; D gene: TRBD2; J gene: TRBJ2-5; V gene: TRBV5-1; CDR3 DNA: TGCGCCAGCAGCGGGGGCCTAGCGGGAGGGGAGACCCAGTACTTC; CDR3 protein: CASSGGLAGGETQYF
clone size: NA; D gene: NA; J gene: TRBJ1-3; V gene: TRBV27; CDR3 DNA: TGTGCCAGCAGTTTGCGCCAGGGTGGAAACACCATATATTTT; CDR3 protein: CASSLRQGGNTIYF
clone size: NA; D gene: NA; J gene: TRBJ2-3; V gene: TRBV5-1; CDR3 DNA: TGCGCCAGCAGCTTGGCCGAGGACAGAAACACAGATACGCAGTATTTT; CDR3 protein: CASSLAEDRNTDTQYF
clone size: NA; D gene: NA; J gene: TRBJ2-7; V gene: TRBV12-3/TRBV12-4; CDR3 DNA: TGTGCCAGCAGTTTAGGCGGTTCCTACGAGCAGTACTTC; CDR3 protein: CASSLGGSYEQYF
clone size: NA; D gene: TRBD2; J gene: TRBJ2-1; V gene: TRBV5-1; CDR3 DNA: TGCGCCAGCAGCTCGGGACTAGCGGGATCACGGGACAATGAGCAGTTCTTC; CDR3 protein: CASSSGLAGSRDNEQFF
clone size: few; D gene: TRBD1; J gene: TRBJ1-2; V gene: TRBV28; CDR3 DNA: TGTGCCAGCAGTAGCATCGGACAGGGGGCGAACTATGGCTACACCTTC; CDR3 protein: CASSSIGQGANYGYTF
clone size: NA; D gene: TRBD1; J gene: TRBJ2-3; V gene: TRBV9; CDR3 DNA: TGTGCCAGCAGCTCAACCGGGACAGGGGGAACAGATACGCAGTATTTT; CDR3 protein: CASSSTGTGGTDTQYF
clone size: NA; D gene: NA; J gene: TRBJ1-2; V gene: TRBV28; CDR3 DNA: TGTGCCAGCAGTACCGGACAGCGCTATGGCTACACCTTC; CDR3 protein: CASSTGQRYGYTF
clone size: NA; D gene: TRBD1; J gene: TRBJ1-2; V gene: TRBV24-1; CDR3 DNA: TGTGCCACCAGTGACTCTGGGACAGGGGTTGGCGGCTACACCTTC; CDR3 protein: CATSDSGTGVGGYTF
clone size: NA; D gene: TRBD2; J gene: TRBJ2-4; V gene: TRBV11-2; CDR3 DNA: TGTGCCAGCAGCTTATTCTCTAGCGGGAGGGCCGTCAAAAACATTCAGTACTTC; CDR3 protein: CASSLFSSGRAVKNIQYF
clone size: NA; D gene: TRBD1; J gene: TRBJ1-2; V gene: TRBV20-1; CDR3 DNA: TGCAGTGCTAGTCCGACTATCGCCGGGACAGGGGGTCACTATGGCTACACCTTC; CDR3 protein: CSASPTIAGTGGHYGYTF
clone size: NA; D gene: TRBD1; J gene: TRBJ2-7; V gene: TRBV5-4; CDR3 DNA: TGTGCCAGCGGACAGGGGGCTCTCTACGAGCAGTACTTC; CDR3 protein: CASGQGALYEQYF
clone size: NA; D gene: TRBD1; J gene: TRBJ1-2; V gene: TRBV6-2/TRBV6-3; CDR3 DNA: TGTGCCAGCAGTCGAGGGACAGGGGTTGGCTATGGCTACACCTTC; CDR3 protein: CASSRGTGVGYGYTF
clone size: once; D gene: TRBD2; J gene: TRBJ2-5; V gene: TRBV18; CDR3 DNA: TGTGCCAGCTCACCAAACCCTTATGGACTAGCGGGAGTAGTGGAGACCCAGTACTTC; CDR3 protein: CASSPNPYGLAGVVETQYF
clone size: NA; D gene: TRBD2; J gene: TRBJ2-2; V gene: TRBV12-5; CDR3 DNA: TGTGCTAGTGGTTCCTCCGGGACTAGTACCGGGGAGCTGTTTTTT; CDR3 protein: CASGSSGTSTGELFF
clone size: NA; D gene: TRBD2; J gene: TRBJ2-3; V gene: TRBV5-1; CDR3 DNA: TGCGCCAGCAGCCGGGGACTAGAGGCAGATACGCAGTATTTT; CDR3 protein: CASSRGLEADTQYF
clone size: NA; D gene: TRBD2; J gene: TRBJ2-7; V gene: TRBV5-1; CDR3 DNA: TGCGCCAGCAGCTTGTCGATAGCGGGAGCCCGTAACTCCTACGAGCAGTACTTC; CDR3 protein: CASSLSIAGARNSYEQYF
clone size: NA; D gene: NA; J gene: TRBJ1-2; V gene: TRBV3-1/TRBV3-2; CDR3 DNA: TGTGCCAGCAGCCAAGATCGACAGCCCTATGGCTACACCTTC; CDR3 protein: CASSQDRQPYGYTF
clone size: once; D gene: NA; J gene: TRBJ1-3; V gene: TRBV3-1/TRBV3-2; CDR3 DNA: TGTGCCAGCAGTCTCGGAGGGGGAAACACCATATATTTT; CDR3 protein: CASSLGGGNTIYF
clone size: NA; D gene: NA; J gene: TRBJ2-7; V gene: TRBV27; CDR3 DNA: TGTGCCAGCAGTTTAACAGGAACCTACGAGCAGTACTTC; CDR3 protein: CASSLTGTYEQYF
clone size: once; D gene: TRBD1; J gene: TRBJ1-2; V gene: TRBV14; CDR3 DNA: TGTGCCAGCAGCCAATATATCCGGGACAGGGGGTACGATGGCTACACCTTC; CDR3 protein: CASSQYIRDRGYDGYTF
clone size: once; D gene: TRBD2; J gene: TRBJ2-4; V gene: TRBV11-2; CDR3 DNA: TGTGCCAGCAAGACTAGCGGTAAAAACATTCAGTACTTC; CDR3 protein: CASKTSGKNIQYF
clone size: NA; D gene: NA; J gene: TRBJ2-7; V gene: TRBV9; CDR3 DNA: TGTGCCAGCAGCGTAGCGGGTCACGAGCAGTACTTC; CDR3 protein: CASSVAGHEQYF